This T cell receptor (beta chain) was profiled in a study of breast tumors, draining lymph nodes, adjacent tissues. This clonotype appeared many times. Its antigen is unidentified. Findings and caveats of the study: Tumor TCR diversity was below lymph nodes but above nontumor tissue. Compared with basal-like, luminal-like tumors shared significantly more repertoire with nontumor tissue. Most tumor T cells seemingly derive from lymph node, then expand in tumor. Data only fit, rather than demonstrated, lymph node origin of most tumor T cells.

TCRdb passed the multiplex PCR reads through MiXCR, listing each CDR3 protein once. There are some 100,000 distinct CDR3 sequences in the sample; 21% occur only once, and around 1.3% lies in the top ten. The V gene's germline CDR1 is SGHAT and CDR2 FQNNGV. V lost 8 bases, J lost 5 bases, and 18 bases lay in between. The CDR3 is 15 amino acids. Breast cancer patients provided tissue from their axillary draining lymph nodes. The receptor's source is a female donor with breast cancer. Some clones in this sample may be carry-over from other donors' samples. The chain recombines TRBV11-2 with TRBJ2-2, with a weak D call TRBD1 (7 bases). Material: axillary lymph node tissue. This CDR3 is CASLGVRGATGELFF. The DNA of the CDR3 is TGTGCCAGCCTGGGGGTCAGGGGGGCAACCGGGGAGCTGTTTTTT.